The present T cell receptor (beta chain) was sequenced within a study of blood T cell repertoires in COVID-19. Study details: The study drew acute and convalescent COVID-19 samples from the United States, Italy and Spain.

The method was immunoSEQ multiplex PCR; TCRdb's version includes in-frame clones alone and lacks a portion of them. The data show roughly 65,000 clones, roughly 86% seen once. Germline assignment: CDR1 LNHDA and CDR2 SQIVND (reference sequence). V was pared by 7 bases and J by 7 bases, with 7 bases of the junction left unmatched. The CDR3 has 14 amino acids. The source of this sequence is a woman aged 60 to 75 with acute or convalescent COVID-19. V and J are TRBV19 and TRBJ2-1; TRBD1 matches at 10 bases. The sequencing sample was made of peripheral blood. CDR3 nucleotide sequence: TGTGCCAGTATGGACAGGGGGAGGCAAAATGAGCAGTTCTTC. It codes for CASMDRGRQNEQFF.